This T cell receptor (beta chain) was recovered during a study of blood T cell repertoires in COVID-19. The overall study: Researchers got acute and convalescent COVID-19 samples from the United States, Italy and Spain.

The V end was cut by 0 bases, the J end by 0 bases, with 16 bases between. Per germline, CDR1 SGHRS and CDR2 YFSETQ. The CDR3 is 18 amino acids. Original data processing: It was from reference gene primer amplification that nucleated cell counts were estimated. The protocol was immunoSEQ multiplex PCR, while the TCRdb copy is restricted to in-frame clones and leaves out a portion. V and J calls and clone size are those listed in that table; D and trimming were worked out from the DNA. The sample contains around 81,000 clones, 88% of which appear only once. This chain uses TRBV5-1 with TRBJ2-1; possible D gene TRBD1, 5 bases. Sequencing was performed on peripheral blood. The clonotype comes from a man aged 70 or older with acute or convalescent COVID-19. DNA of the CDR3: TGCGCCAGCAGCTTGGCCCAGGGCCAGCGTAGCTCCTACAATGAGCAGTTCTTC. Protein sequence: CASSLAQGQRSSYNEQFF.